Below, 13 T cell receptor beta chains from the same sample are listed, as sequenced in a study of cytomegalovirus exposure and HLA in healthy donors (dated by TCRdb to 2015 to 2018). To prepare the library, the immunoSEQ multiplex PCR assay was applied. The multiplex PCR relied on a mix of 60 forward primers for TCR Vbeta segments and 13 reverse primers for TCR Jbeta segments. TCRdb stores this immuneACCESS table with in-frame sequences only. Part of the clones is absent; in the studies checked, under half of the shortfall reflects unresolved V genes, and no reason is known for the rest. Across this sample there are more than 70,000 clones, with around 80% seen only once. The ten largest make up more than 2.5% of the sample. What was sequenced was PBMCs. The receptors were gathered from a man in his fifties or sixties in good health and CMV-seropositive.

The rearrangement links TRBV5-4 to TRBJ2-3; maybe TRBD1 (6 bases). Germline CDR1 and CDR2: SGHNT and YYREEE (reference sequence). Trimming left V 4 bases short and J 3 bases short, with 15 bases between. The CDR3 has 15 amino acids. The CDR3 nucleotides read TGTGCCAGCAGCCCCATGGACAGAGCTACAGATACGCAGTATTTT. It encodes CASSPMDRATDTQYF.

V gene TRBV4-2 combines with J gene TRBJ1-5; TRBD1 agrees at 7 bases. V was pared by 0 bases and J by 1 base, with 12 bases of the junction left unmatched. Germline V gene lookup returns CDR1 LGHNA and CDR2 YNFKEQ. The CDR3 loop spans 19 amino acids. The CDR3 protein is CASSQDLFAGGGSNQPQHF. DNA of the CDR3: TGTGCCAGCAGCCAAGATTTGTTCGCAGGGGGTGGGAGCAATCAGCCCCAGCATTTT.

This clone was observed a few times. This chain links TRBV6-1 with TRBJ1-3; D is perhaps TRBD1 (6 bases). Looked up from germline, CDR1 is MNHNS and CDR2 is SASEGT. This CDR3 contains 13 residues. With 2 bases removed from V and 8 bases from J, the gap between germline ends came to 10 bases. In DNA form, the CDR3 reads TGTGCCAGCAGTGAAAGAGGGGGGGACACCATATATTTT. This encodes CASSERGGDTIYF.

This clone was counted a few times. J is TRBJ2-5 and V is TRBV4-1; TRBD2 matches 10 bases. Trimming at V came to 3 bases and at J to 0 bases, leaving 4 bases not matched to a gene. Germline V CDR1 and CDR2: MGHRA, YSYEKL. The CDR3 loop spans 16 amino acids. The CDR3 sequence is CASSQETSGYQETQYF. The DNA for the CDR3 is TGCGCCAGCAGCCAGGAGACTAGCGGGTACCAAGAGACCCAGTACTTC.

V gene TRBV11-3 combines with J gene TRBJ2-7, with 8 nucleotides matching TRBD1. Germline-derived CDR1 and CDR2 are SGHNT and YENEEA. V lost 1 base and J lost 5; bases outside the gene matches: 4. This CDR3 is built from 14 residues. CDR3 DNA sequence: TGTGCCAGCAGCTTAGGGACAGGGACCCACGAGCAGTACTTC. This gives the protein CASSLGTGTHEQYF.

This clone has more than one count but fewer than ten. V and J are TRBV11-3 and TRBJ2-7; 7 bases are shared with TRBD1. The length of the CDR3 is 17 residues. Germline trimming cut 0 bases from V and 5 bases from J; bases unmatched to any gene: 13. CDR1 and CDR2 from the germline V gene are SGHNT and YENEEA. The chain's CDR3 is CASSLDLIGTEEDEQYF. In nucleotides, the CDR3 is TGTGCCAGCAGCTTAGACCTCATCGGGACAGAAGAGGACGAGCAGTACTTC.

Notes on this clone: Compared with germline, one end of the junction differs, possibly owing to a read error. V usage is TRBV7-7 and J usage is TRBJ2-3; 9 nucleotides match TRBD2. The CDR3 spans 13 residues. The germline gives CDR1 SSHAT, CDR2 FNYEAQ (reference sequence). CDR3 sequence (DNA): TGTGCCAGCAGTTTAGCGGGAGCCGATACGCAGTATTTT. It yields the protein CASSLAGADTQYF.

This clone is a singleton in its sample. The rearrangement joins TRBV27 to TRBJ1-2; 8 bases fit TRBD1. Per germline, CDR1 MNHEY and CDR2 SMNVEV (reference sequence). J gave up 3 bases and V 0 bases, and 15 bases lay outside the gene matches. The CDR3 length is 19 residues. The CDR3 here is CASSLSFPNTGGRYYGYTF. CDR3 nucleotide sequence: TGTGCCAGCAGTTTATCCTTCCCTAACACAGGGGGGCGGTACTATGGCTACACCTTC.

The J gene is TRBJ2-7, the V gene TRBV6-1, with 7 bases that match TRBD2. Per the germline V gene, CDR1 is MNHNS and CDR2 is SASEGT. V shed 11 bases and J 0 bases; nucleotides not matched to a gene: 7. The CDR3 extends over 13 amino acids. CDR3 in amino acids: CAGRGGLSYEQYF. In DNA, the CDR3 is TGTGCCGGACGCGGGGGACTCTCCTACGAGCAGTACTTC.

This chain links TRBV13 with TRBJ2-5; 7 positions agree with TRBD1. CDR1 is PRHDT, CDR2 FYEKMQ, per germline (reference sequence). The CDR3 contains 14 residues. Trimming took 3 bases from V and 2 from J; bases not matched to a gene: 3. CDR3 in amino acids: CASSLDRKQETQYF. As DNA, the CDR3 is TGTGCCAGCAGCTTGGACAGGAAGCAAGAGACCCAGTACTTC.

The CDR3: CASSPTGGRPYNEQFF. The DNA of the CDR3 is TGTGCCAGCAGTCCAACGGGGGGGAGACCCTACAATGAGCAGTTCTTC. The rearrangement links TRBV7-3 to TRBJ2-1; 8 bases match TRBD2. Unmatched junction bases numbered 9, after V lost 6 bases and J lost 2 bases. Germline CDR1 is SGHTA and CDR2 is FQGTGA. CDR3 size: 16 residues. The full variable domain, rest sourced from reference TRBV7-3 and TRBJ2-1, is GAGVSQTPSNKVTEKGKYVELRCDPISGHTALYWYRQSLGQGPEFLIYFQGTGAADDSGLPNDRFFAVRPEGSVSTLKIQRTERGDSAVYLCASSPTGGRPYNEQFFGPGTRLTVL.

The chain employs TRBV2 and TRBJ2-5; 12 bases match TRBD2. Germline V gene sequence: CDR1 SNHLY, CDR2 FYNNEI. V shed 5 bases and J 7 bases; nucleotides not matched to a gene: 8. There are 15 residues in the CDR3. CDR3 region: CASSTGTSGFATQYF. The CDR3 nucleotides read TGTGCCAGCAGTACCGGGACTAGCGGGTTTGCGACCCAGTACTTC.

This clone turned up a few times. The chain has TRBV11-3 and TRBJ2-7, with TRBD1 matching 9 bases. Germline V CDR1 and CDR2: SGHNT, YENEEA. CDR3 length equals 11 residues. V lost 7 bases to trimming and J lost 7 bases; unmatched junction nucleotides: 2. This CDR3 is CASKGQGEQYF. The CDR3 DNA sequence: TGTGCCAGCAAGGGACAGGGAGAGCAGTACTTC.